Listed here is a single TCR beta chain. This entry is derived from a study of blood T cell repertoires in COVID-19. Study as a whole: Acute and convalescent COVID-19 specimens originated in the United States, Italy and Spain. Sample material is recorded as cDNA or gDNA derived from T cells, B-cell-depleted T cells, or PBMCs.

Per the authors' pipeline: Researchers report that nucleated cell counts were estimated from reference gene primer amplification. Measured with immunoSEQ multiplex PCR; TCRdb has only the in-frame clones, and not every one. The V and J calls and clone size come from that table; D and trimming were worked out from the DNA. The sample has some 130,000 clones; approximately 84% are singletons. The germline V gene encodes CDR1 KGHSH and CDR2 LQKENI. The CDR3 has 14 amino acids. V lost 4 bases to trimming and J lost 2 bases; unmatched junction nucleotides: 3. Material: peripheral blood. The source is a woman of 80 years or more with acute or convalescent COVID-19. V gene TRBV18 combines with J gene TRBJ2-5; 8 positions agree with TRBD2. The CDR3 loop reads CASSQSSGQETQYF. DNA for the CDR3: TGTGCCAGCTCACAGTCTAGCGGGCAAGAGACCCAGTACTTC.